The 11 T cell receptor beta chains listed next were all sequenced from one sample in a study of OX40 agonist ivuxolimab in advanced cancers. Sequencing used immunoSEQ multiplex PCR; TCRdb keeps in-frame clones, though not all of them. The data hold 75,000 to 95,000 clones, with about 89% observed a single time. Material: CD4+ or CD8+ T cells sorted from blood, obtained in a trial of the OX40 agonist ivuxolimab. The receptors here all came from an adult with an advanced solid tumor such as melanoma, head and neck, liver or kidney cancer.

This rearrangement joins TRBV7-2 to TRBJ1-2; TRBD1 is a possible D gene (5 bases). V was clipped by 0 bases and J by 6 bases, with 14 bases between them. The CDR3 is made up of 15 amino acids. Germline V gene lookup returns CDR1 SGHTA and CDR2 FQGNSA. The chain's CDR3 is CASSLASFRGHGYTF. CDR3 coding DNA: TGTGCCAGCAGCTTAGCCTCCTTTAGGGGCCATGGCTACACCTTC.

The chain has TRBV5-4 and TRBJ2-7; tentative D call: TRBD2 (6 bases). In germline, CDR1 is SGHNT, CDR2 YYREEE (reference sequence). V lost 4 bases, J lost 5 bases, and 16 bases lay in between. The CDR3 runs 14 residues. CDR3 bases: TGTGCCAGCAGCACCCCGAGGAGGGACGACGAGCAGTACTTC. Its protein is CASSTPRRDDEQYF.

This chain uses TRBV2 with TRBJ2-1; 9 bases are a match to TRBD2. Per germline, CDR1 SNHLY and CDR2 FYNNEI. After removal of 8 bases from V and 6 bases from J, the junction contained 8 bases not matched to a gene. The CDR3 has 14 amino acids. DNA for the CDR3: TGTGCCAGCGCCGGGGTTAGCGGGAGCAATGAGCAGTTCTTC. Protein sequence: CASAGVSGSNEQFF.

The chain carries TRBV6-6 and TRBJ2-3; D gene unclear. The germline V gene has CDR1 MNHNY and CDR2 SVGAGI (reference sequence). The CDR3 contains 13 residues. Trimming shortened V by 5 bases and J by 5 bases, and 11 bases separated the two germline ends. The CDR3 region has the DNA TGTGCCAGCAGTGCCGCCTGGGGAGATACGCAGTATTTT. Residues: CASSAAWGDTQYF.

This clone was seen a single time. V and J are TRBV7-2 and TRBJ1-5, with 8 bases matching TRBD1. The trim removed 6 bases at V and 7 bases at J, leaving 8 bases unmatched. Germline-derived CDR1 and CDR2 are SGHTA and FQGNSA. The CDR3 has 14 amino acids. The DNA for the CDR3 is TGTGCCAGCAGTCAGGACAGGGTTCGGCAGCCCCAGCATTTT. Protein sequence: CASSQDRVRQPQHF.

The chain employs TRBV10-3 and TRBJ2-5, with TRBD2 matching over 11 bases. Germline loops: CDR1 ENHRY, CDR2 SYGVKD. This CDR3 has 16 amino acids. V dropped 4 bases and J dropped 4; count of bases not matched to a gene: 8. The CDR3 here is CAISGTSGSWVETQYF. In DNA form, the CDR3 reads TGTGCCATCAGTGGAACTAGCGGGAGTTGGGTAGAGACCCAGTACTTC.

The chain is built from TRBV6-6 and TRBJ2-7; possibly TRBD1 for D (6 bases). The V and J ends lost 5 bases and 6 bases respectively, with 14 bases between them. CDR3 length: 13 residues. The V gene's germline CDR1 is MNHNY and CDR2 SVGAGI (reference sequence). The CDR3 nucleotides read TGTGCCAGCAGTCTACAGGGTCAAGGCGAGCAGTACTTC. The encoded protein is CASSLQGQGEQYF.

This sequence joins TRBV19 and TRBJ2-7; 7 bases align to TRBD1. With 5 bases clipped from V and 0 bases from J, the junction kept 7 bases outside the gene matches. This CDR3 comprises 15 residues. CDR1 and CDR2 from the germline V gene are LNHDA and SQIVND (reference sequence). CDR3 sequence: CASSPQTGISYEQYF. The CDR3 coding sequence is TGTGCCAGTAGTCCCCAGACAGGGATCTCCTACGAGCAGTACTTC.

This clone has just a few counts. J is TRBJ1-6 and V is TRBV4-1, with 9 bases identical to TRBD1. After removal of 1 base from V and 10 bases from J, the junction contained 5 bases not matched to a gene. CDR1 and CDR2 (germline): MGHRA, YSYEKL. The CDR3 sequence is 15 residues long. The CDR3 here is CASSQGGTGRSPLHF. CDR3 DNA sequence: TGCGCCAGCAGCCAAGGAGGGACAGGGAGATCACCCCTCCACTTT.

V is TRBV7-2 and J is TRBJ2-5; D is ambiguous. With 3 bases removed from V and 1 base from J, the gap between germline ends came to 6 bases. CDR1 and CDR2 from the germline V gene are SGHTA and FQGNSA. The CDR3 is 13 residues long. CDR3 amino acids: CASSFGFQETQYF. The CDR3 DNA reads as TGTGCCAGCAGCTTTGGGTTCCAAGAGACCCAGTACTTC. Based on the CDR3 plus reference TRBV7-2 and TRBJ2-5, the full variable domain is GAGVSQSPSNKVTEKGKDVELRCDPISGHTALYWYRQSLGQGLEFLIYFQGNSAPDKSGLPSDRFSAERTGGSVSTLTIQRTQQEDSAVYLCASSFGFQETQYFGPGTRLLVL.

This sequence joins TRBV28 and TRBJ1-4; D not resolved. The CDR3 spans 13 residues. Trimming shortened V by 2 bases and J by 10 bases, and 11 bases separated the two germline ends. Germline loops: CDR1 MDHEN, CDR2 SYDVKM. The CDR3 DNA reads TGTGCCAGCAGTTTAAGGCAGCTTGGAAAACTGTTTTTT. Its protein is CASSLRQLGKLFF.